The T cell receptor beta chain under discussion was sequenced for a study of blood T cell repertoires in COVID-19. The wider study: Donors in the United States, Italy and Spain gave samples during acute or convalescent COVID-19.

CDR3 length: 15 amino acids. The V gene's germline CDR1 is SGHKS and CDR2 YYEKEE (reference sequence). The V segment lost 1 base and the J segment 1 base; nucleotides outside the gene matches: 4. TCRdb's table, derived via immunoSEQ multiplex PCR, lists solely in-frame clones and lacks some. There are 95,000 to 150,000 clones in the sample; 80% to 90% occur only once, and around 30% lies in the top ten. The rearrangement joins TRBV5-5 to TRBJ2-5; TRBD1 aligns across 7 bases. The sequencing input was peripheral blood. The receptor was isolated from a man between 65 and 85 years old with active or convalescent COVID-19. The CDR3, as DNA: TGTGCCAGCAGCTTGTCAGGGACAGCCCAAGAGACCCAGTACTTC. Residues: CASSLSGTAQETQYF.